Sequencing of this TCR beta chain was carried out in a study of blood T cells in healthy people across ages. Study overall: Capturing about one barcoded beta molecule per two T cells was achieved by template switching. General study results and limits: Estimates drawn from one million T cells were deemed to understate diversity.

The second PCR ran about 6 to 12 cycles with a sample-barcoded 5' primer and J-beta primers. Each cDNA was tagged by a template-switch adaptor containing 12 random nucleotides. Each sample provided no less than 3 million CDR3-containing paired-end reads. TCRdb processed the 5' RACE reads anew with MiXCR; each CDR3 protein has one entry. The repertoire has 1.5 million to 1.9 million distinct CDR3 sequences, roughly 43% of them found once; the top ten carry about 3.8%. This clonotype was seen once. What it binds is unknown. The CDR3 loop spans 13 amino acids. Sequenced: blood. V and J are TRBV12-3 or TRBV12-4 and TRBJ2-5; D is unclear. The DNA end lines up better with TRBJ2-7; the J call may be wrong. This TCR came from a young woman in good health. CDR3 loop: CASREAWSAEQYF. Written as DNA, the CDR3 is TGTGCCAGCAGAGAAGCCTGGAGCGCCGAGCAGTACTTC.